Listed below are T cell receptor beta chains from one sample, sequenced in a study of beta chain features in type 1 diabetes. Here immunoSEQ multiplex PCR was the method, and the copy in TCRdb shows in-frame clones only, minus some. The sample has over 700,000 clones, 15% to 20% seen once; the top ten hold around 0.02%. Sequencing was done on a sample of naive CD4+ T cells from blood. The receptors were gathered from a woman aged 18-29 years in good health. Both conserved end residues are part of each CDR3. D genes are given only for firm matches. Clone size appears in some rows only: once, few, many, or a class for an expanded clone.

j_call v_call d_call clone_size cdr3_aa cdr3_nt
TRBJ2-5 TRBV6-1 TRBD1 few CASGTGAETQYF TGTGCCAGTGGGACAGGGGCAGAGACCCAGTACTTC
TRBJ1-2 TRBV6-5 NA NA CASSYSAGYGYTF TGTGCCAGCAGTTACTCGGCCGGGTATGGCTACACCTTC
TRBJ2-7 TRBV6-1 NA few CASSSYYEQYF TGTGCCAGCAGTTCGTACTACGAGCAGTACTTC
TRBJ2-6 TRBV2 NA few CASRESTLGLTGANVLTF TGTGCCAGCAGAGAGAGTACCCTTGGACTGACTGGGGCCAACGTCCTGACTTTC
TRBJ2-3 TRBV5-6 NA few CASSLPFSSVADTQYF TGTGCCAGCAGCTTGCCCTTCTCTAGCGTCGCAGATACGCAGTATTTT
TRBJ2-1 TRBV2 TRBD2 few CASSDLAGDLYNEQFF TGTGCCAGCAGTGATCTAGCGGGAGACTTATACAATGAGCAGTTCTTC
TRBJ1-1 TRBV18 NA few CASSDYMKGTTEAFF TGTGCCAGCTCCGATTACATGAAGGGGACCACTGAAGCTTTCTTT
TRBJ2-3 TRBV29-1 TRBD2 NA CSVRAGGHTDTQYF TGCAGCGTTCGTGCGGGAGGACACACAGATACGCAGTATTTT
TRBJ2-3 TRBV19 TRBD1 few CASSKGQASTDTQYF TGTGCCAGTAGCAAGGGACAGGCTAGCACAGATACGCAGTATTTT
TRBJ2-7 TRBV15 NA NA CATSPPLGSWSYEQYF TGTGCCACCAGCCCCCCGTTAGGCTCTTGGTCCTACGAGCAGTACTTC
TRBJ2-3 TRBV9 NA NA CASSVGDRPDTQYF TGTGCCAGCAGCGTAGGTGACAGGCCAGATACGCAGTATTTT
TRBJ1-2 TRBV2 TRBD1 few CASSERGLNYGYTF TGTGCCAGCAGTGAGAGGGGGCTAAACTATGGCTACACCTTC
TRBJ2-3 TRBV2 TRBD2 NA CASSEGGPADTQYF TGTGCCAGCTCGGAGGGAGGGCCCGCAGATACGCAGTATTTT
TRBJ2-7 TRBV7-6 NA few CASSLSGGRLSYEQYF TGTGCCAGCAGCTTAAGCGGCGGGCGGCTCTCCTACGAGCAGTACTTC
TRBJ2-7 TRBV4-3 TRBD2 few CASSQGLAGGADEQYF TGCGCCAGCAGCCAGGGACTAGCGGGAGGCGCTGACGAGCAGTACTTC
TRBJ1-1 TRBV10-2 NA NA CASSEFLWQGTEAFF TGCGCCAGCAGTGAGTTTCTGTGGCAGGGGACTGAAGCTTTCTTT
TRBJ2-1 TRBV5-4 NA NA CASSQAANNEQFF TGCGCCAGCAGCCAAGCGGCTAACAATGAGCAGTTCTTC
TRBJ2-1 TRBV6-1 NA NA CASSQHNNEQFF TGTGCCAGCAGTCAACACAACAATGAGCAGTTCTTC
TRBJ2-3 TRBV7-3 NA NA CASSPPTGGADTQYF TGTGCCAGCAGCCCACCTACAGGGGGGGCAGATACGCAGTATTTT
TRBJ1-5 TRBV10-3 NA many CAISGTGGQPQHF TGTGCCATCAGTGGGACTGGCGGTCAGCCCCAGCATTTT
TRBJ1-2 TRBV10-3 TRBD1 NA CAISETGGRGYTF TGTGCCATCAGTGAGACAGGGGGCAGGGGCTACACCTTC
TRBJ1-3 TRBV11-2 NA NA CASSRTSGNTIYF TGTGCCAGCAGCCGGACTTCAGGAAACACCATATATTTT
TRBJ2-1 TRBV5-6 TRBD2 few CASSLFIAGAVNEQFF TGTGCCAGCAGCTTGTTTATAGCGGGAGCGGTTAATGAGCAGTTCTTC
TRBJ1-5 TRBV5-5 NA NA CASSFLESNQPQHF TGTGCCAGCAGCTTTTTGGAGAGCAATCAGCCCCAGCATTTT
TRBJ1-2 TRBV28 NA few CASSPEGGLYGYTF TGTGCCAGCAGTCCCGAAGGGGGTCTCTATGGCTACACCTTC
TRBJ2-3 TRBV25-1 TRBD2 few CASSPAGGTDTQYF TGTGCCAGCAGTCCGGCGGGAGGCACAGATACGCAGTATTTT
TRBJ2-7 TRBV4-1 TRBD1 few CASSQNPGQGRNEQYF TGCGCCAGCAGCCAAAACCCCGGACAGGGGCGGAACGAGCAGTACTTC
TRBJ2-1 TRBV7-9 TRBD2 NA CANSSGTSGNEQFF TGTGCCAACAGCTCCGGGACTAGCGGAAATGAGCAGTTCTTC
TRBJ2-5 TRBV5-1 TRBD2 few CASSLATSGRAERETQYF TGCGCCAGCAGCTTGGCTACTAGCGGGAGGGCCGAACGAGAGACCCAGTACTTC
TRBJ2-3 TRBV10-2 TRBD2 few CASIHRDESGTRPDTQYF TGCGCCAGCATCCATCGTGATGAAAGCGGGACCCGCCCAGATACGCAGTATTTT
TRBJ2-7 TRBV7-7 TRBD2 NA CASSLASGSSYEQYF TGTGCTAGCAGCTTAGCTAGCGGCTCCTCCTACGAGCAGTACTTC
TRBJ2-7 TRBV18 TRBD2 few CASSPLGPGTSGRRYEQYF TGTGCCAGCTCACCATTGGGCCCAGGGACTAGCGGGAGGCGCTACGAGCAGTACTTC
TRBJ1-4 TRBV18 NA few CASSSGPTNEKLFF TGTGCCAGCTCATCGGGCCCAACTAATGAAAAACTGTTTTTT
TRBJ2-5 TRBV7-9 NA few CASSPRQAKETQYF TGTGCCAGCAGCCCCCGGCAGGCCAAAGAGACCCAGTACTTC
TRBJ2-1 TRBV10-1 TRBD2 few CASSEGTSGRFEQFF TGCGCCAGCAGTGAGGGGACTAGCGGGAGATTTGAGCAGTTCTTC
TRBJ2-3 TRBV5-1 TRBD2 NA CASSFRSGRITDTQYF TGCGCCAGCAGCTTTCGTAGCGGGAGGATAACAGATACGCAGTATTTT
TRBJ2-1 TRBV7-3 TRBD2 few CASSFGGSSEQFF TGTGCCAGCAGCTTCGGGGGGAGTTCTGAGCAGTTCTTC
TRBJ2-1 TRBV7-8 TRBD2 NA CASSLAGGRYNEQFF TGTGCCAGCAGCTTAGCGGGAGGGCGATACAATGAGCAGTTCTTC
TRBJ2-1 TRBV5-4 TRBD2 NA CASSQVSGSSYNEQFF TGTGCCAGCAGCCAAGTCAGCGGGAGCTCCTACAATGAGCAGTTCTTC
TRBJ2-6 TRBV27 TRBD1 few CASRLRQGMGSGANVLTF TGTGCCAGCAGGCTCCGACAGGGGATGGGCTCTGGGGCCAACGTCCTGACTTTC
TRBJ1-1 TRBV5-4 NA NA CASSTRWNTEAFF TGTGCCAGCAGCACGCGATGGAACACTGAAGCTTTCTTT
TRBJ2-7 TRBV15 NA NA CATSRVRPTDPKYF TGTGCCACCAGCAGAGTCCGGCCCACGGATCCCAAGTACTTC